The 2 T cell receptor beta chains below were found in one sample sequenced in a study of cytotoxic CD8 clonotypes in ibrutinib-treated CLL. The method was immunoSEQ multiplex PCR; TCRdb's version includes in-frame clones alone and lacks a portion of them. The table records under 200,000 clones, 70% to 85% of them present only once. The material was PBMCs, obtained after 12 months of ibrutinib treatment. The receptors were gathered from a human donor with chronic lymphocytic leukemia.

In its sample, this clone was seen once. This sequence joins TRBV7-8 and TRBJ1-2; TRBD1 matches 8 bases. The CDR3 covers 15 residues. The germline CDR1 and CDR2 sequences are SGHVS and FQNEAQ. Trimming cost V 1 base and J 5 bases; bases outside gene matches: 6. CDR3 DNA: TGTGCCAGCAGCTTAGTAGTGGACAGGGCGTATGGCTACACCTTC. Translating gives CASSLVVDRAYGYTF. The full variable domain, with the rest looked up from reference TRBV7-8 and TRBJ1-2, is GAGVSQSPRYKVAKRGQDVALRCDPISGHVSLFWYQQALGQGPEFLTYFQNEAQLDKSGLPSDRFFAERPEGSVSTLKIQRTQQEDSAVYLCASSLVVDRAYGYTFGSGTRLTVV.

This clone was counted a few times. This chain links TRBV4-2 with TRBJ1-1; D perhaps matches TRBD1 (6 bases). The V and J ends lost 0 bases and 1 base respectively, with 9 bases between them. The germline V gene has CDR1 LGHNA and CDR2 YNFKEQ. The CDR3 is 15 residues long. In DNA form, the CDR3 reads TGTGCCAGCAGCCAAGACGAGGGGGGGAACACTGAAGCTTTCTTT. The encoded protein is CASSQDEGGNTEAFF.